The rows below give T cell receptor beta chains drawn from one sample of a study of blood T cell repertoires in COVID-19. This table comes from immunoSEQ multiplex PCR, and its TCRdb copy is limited to in-frame clones, with some not included. Here the sample spans roughly 140,000 clones, roughly 85% being singletons. The sequencing sample was made of peripheral blood. Receptors were obtained from a man over 45 with acute or convalescent COVID-19. The CDR3 runs from the conserved cysteine through the conserved F or W. The D gene is left open where the match is weak. Some rows mark clone size as missing; the rest say once, few, many or name a class of expanded clone.

D	V	J	size	DNA	CDR3
-	TRBV3-1/TRBV3-2	TRBJ1-5	-	TGTGCCAGCAGCCAAGACACTAGCCATCAGCCCCAGCATTTT	CASSQDTSHQPQHF
TRBD1	TRBV18	TRBJ2-7	once	TGTGCCAGCTCACCACGGGGACAGGGGGCTTACGAGCAGTACTTC	CASSPRGQGAYEQYF
-	TRBV30	TRBJ1-3	-	TGTGCCTGGAGGGCCTCCCCTGGAAACACCATATATTTT	CAWRASPGNTIYF
-	TRBV18	TRBJ1-2	-	TGTGCCAGCTCACCCAACAGGGTGAAGGACTATGGCTACACCTTC	CASSPNRVKDYGYTF
-	TRBV19	TRBJ2-1	-	TGTGCCAGTAGTTCCTCGGCGGCGGGACTGTACAATGAGCAGTTCTTC	CASSSSAAGLYNEQFF
TRBD2	TRBV6-5	TRBJ2-2	-	TGTGCCAGCAGTTACTCCCCACTAGCGGACACCGGGGAGCTGTTTTTT	CASSYSPLADTGELFF
-	TRBV27	TRBJ1-3	-	TGTGCCAGCAGTTTGGGGCCTCCCGCGGGAAACACCATATATTTT	CASSLGPPAGNTIYF
TRBD2	TRBV19	TRBJ2-3	-	TGTGCCAGTGAGACTAGCGAGAGCACAGATACGCAGTATTTT	CASETSESTDTQYF
TRBD1	TRBV11-3	TRBJ1-1	-	TGTGCCAGCAGCTTCCGACAGGGAACCACTGAAGCTTTCTTT	CASSFRQGTTEAFF
-	TRBV7-3	TRBJ2-1	-	TGTGCCAGCAGCTTTTACGCGGGCCCCTACAATGAGCAGTTCTTC	CASSFYAGPYNEQFF
TRBD2	TRBV6-6	TRBJ2-4	-	TGTGCCACTAACGGGGGGGCCAAAAACATTCAGTACTTC	CATNGGAKNIQYF
-	TRBV7-9	TRBJ2-2	-	TGTGGCTGGCTCATAGGTTATGGGCCACGGACCGGGGAGCTGTTTTTT	CGWLIGYGPRTGELFF
-	TRBV5-1	TRBJ2-7	-	TGCGCCAGCAGTTCACAGGGTAAGGGCTACGAGCAGTACTTC	CASSSQGKGYEQYF
TRBD1	TRBV27	TRBJ2-7	few	TGTGCCAGCAGCCTGAACAGGGGATACGAGCAGTACTTC	CASSLNRGYEQYF
TRBD1	TRBV20-1	TRBJ2-7	-	TGCAGTGCTAGTGGCAGGGGGCGCGAGCAGTACTTC	CSASGRGREQYF
-	TRBV3-1/TRBV3-2	TRBJ1-2	-	TGTGCCAGCAGCCAAGAGAATTTTGGGGGCCAGCCGCTCAACTATGGCTACACCTTC	CASSQENFGGQPLNYGYTF
-	TRBV28	TRBJ1-4	-	TGTGCCAGCAGGCCACAGGGCGGTGGGGAAAAACTGTTTTTT	CASRPQGGGEKLFF
-	TRBV9	TRBJ1-1	-	TGTGCCAGCAGCGGCGATGGGCCAGCTTTCTTT	CASSGDGPAFF
-	TRBV6-1	TRBJ1-2	-	TGTGCCAGCAGTGAAGGGGCAGGTCGGAGGGCTTATGGCTACACCTTC	CASSEGAGRRAYGYTF
TRBD1	TRBV6-5	TRBJ1-2	-	TGTGCCAGCAGCTTGGACAGGGGGGGTGGCTACACCTTC	CASSLDRGGGYTF
TRBD1	TRBV5-1	TRBJ2-7	-	TGCGCCAGCAGCTTGGGACAGGGACAGGGGGAGATCTCCTACGAGCAGTACTTC	CASSLGQGQGEISYEQYF
TRBD2	TRBV6-5	TRBJ2-1	-	TGTGCCAGCCAAGGGACTAGCGGTAACAATGAGCAGTTCTTC	CASQGTSGNNEQFF
-	TRBV7-9	TRBJ1-1	few	TGTGCCAGCAGCTTAGCGGCGGGGCTCACTGAAGCTTTCTTT	CASSLAAGLTEAFF
TRBD1	TRBV2	TRBJ2-2	once	TGTGCCAGCAGTGATGCCAGGGGGCTTGGATGGGCCGGGGAGCTGTTTTTT	CASSDARGLGWAGELFF
TRBD1	TRBV6-5	TRBJ1-2	few	TGTGCCAGCACCCCCTCCACACAGGGGACTGGGGGCTACACCTTC	CASTPSTQGTGGYTF
-	TRBV7-2	TRBJ2-1	-	TGTGCCAGCAGCCTCGAAGGAGGCTCCTACAATGAGCAGTTCTTC	CASSLEGGSYNEQFF
TRBD1	TRBV28	TRBJ2-5	-	TGTGCCAGCAGCGGACAGGGGGCCGGCCAAGAGACCCAGTACTTC	CASSGQGAGQETQYF
-	TRBV20-1	TRBJ2-7	-	TGCAGTGTGGGGGGATCCTACGAGCAGTACTTC	CSVGGSYEQYF
-	TRBV7-9	TRBJ2-7	-	TGTGCCAGCAGCCGAGGGGGCGAGCAGTACTTC	CASSRGGEQYF
TRBD1	TRBV29-1	TRBJ1-2	-	TGCAGCGTTGGAGGGGGCGCGGGGGGCTACACCTTC	CSVGGGAGGYTF
TRBD1	TRBV3-1/TRBV3-2	TRBJ2-3	once	TGTGCCAGCAGCCGCTGGACAGGGTCAGATACGCAGTATTTT	CASSRWTGSDTQYF
TRBD1	TRBV24-1	TRBJ2-1	-	TGTGCCACCAGTGATTCGACAGGGCTACAAGGTGAGCAGTTCTTC	CATSDSTGLQGEQFF
-	TRBV27	TRBJ2-5	-	TGTGCCAGCAGTTTGAATCAGATGGTAGAGACCCAGTACTTC	CASSLNQMVETQYF
TRBD1	TRBV27	TRBJ2-1	-	TGTGCCAGCAGCCAAGACAGGGTTGGAGCTTTAGGCTCCTACAATGAGCAGTTCTTC	CASSQDRVGALGSYNEQFF
TRBD1	TRBV5-1	TRBJ2-2	once	TGCGCCAGCAGCATGACAGGGGGCGTCGGGAACACCGGGGAGCTGTTTTTT	CASSMTGGVGNTGELFF
-	TRBV11-3	TRBJ2-7	-	TGTGCCAGCAGCCGCGTACTTTACGAGCAGTACTTC	CASSRVLYEQYF
-	TRBV19	TRBJ1-2	-	TGTGCCAGTAGTAAAGTAGGAGGGGAGTCGTATGAATATTCAAGCTATGGCTACACCTTC	CASSKVGGESYEYSSYGYTF
-	TRBV19	TRBJ1-1	-	TGTGCCAGTAGTACGAGGGTTTTGGGGAACACTGAAGCTTTCTTT	CASSTRVLGNTEAFF
-	TRBV7-9	TRBJ2-7	-	TGTGCCAGCAGCCCAGTCGACAAGGACGAGCAGTACTTC	CASSPVDKDEQYF
-	TRBV14	TRBJ2-3	-	TGTGCCAGCAGCGAGCGGGTTTCCACTGCATCAGATACGCAGTATTTT	CASSERVSTASDTQYF
-	TRBV6-2/TRBV6-3	TRBJ1-5	-	TGTGCCAGCAGTTTTCGCCGGGGTTCCCTAGCCGGATATAGCAATCAGCCCCAGCATTTT	CASSFRRGSLAGYSNQPQHF
TRBD1	TRBV30	TRBJ1-2	-	TGTGCCTCGGACAGGGCCCGCAATGGCTACACCTTC	CASDRARNGYTF
TRBD2	TRBV7-8	TRBJ2-3	-	TGTGCCAGCAGCGCCACTAGCGGGGGGTGGGCAGATACGCAGTATTTT	CASSATSGGWADTQYF
-	TRBV11-1	TRBJ1-1	-	TGTGCCAGCGCCGGGACTGAAGCTTTCTTT	CASAGTEAFF